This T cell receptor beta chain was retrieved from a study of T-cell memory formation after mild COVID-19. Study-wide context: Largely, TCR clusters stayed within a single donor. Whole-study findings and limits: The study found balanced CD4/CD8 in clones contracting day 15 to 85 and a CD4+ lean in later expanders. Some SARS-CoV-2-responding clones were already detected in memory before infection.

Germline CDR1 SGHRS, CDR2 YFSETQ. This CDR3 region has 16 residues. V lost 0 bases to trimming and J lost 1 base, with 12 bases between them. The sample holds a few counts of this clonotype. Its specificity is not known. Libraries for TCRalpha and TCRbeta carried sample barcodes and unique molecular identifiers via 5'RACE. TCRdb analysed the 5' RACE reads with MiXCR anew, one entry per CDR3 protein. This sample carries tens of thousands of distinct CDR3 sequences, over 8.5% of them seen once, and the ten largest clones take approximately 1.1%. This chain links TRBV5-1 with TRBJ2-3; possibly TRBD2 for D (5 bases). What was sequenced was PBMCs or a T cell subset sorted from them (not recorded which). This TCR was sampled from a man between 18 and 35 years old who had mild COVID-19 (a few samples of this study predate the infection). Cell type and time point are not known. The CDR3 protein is CASSLAAVGGTDTQYF. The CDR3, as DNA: TGCGCCAGCAGCTTGGCCGCGGTGGGAGGCACAGATACGCAGTATTTT.